This T cell receptor (beta chain) is drawn from a study of T cells in Graves' hyperthyroidism and ophthalmopathy. Overall study context: Peripheral blood draws took place at initial diagnosis, ahead of any treatment.

Whole-study findings and limits: Progression to ophthalmopathy was predicted a median of roughly seven months early.

RNA transcripts yielded amplified TCR beta CDR3 regions. The TCR CDR3 was amplified in a first-round RT-PCR using the HTBI primer set. TCRdb passed the multiplex PCR reads through MiXCR, listing each CDR3 protein once. The sample shows 350,000 or so distinct CDR3 sequences, about a sixth of them seen only once. This clonotype has at least ten counts. Antigen: not known. Trimming left V 3 bases short and J 2 bases short, with 14 bases between. The germline V gene encodes CDR1 SGHRS and CDR2 YFSETQ. The CDR3 has 16 residues. The clonotype comes from a woman aged 40 to 49 with Graves' ophthalmopathy. The sequenced sample was blood. This sequence joins TRBV5-1 and TRBJ2-2; D is ambiguous. The CDR3 sequence is CASSSLGPSNTGELFF. CDR3 in DNA: TGCGCCAGCAGCTCGTTGGGTCCGTCCAACACCGGGGAGCTGTTTTTT.